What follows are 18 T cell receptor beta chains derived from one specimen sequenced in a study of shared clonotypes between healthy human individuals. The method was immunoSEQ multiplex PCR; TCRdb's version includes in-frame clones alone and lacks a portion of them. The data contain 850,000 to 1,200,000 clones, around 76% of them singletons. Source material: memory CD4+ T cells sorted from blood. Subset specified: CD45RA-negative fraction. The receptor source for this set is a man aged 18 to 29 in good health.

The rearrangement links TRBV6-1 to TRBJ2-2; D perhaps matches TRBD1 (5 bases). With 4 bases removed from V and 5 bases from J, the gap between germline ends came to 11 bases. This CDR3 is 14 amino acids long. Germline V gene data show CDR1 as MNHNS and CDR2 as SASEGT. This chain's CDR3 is CASSVYQGTGELFF. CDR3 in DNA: TGTGCCAGCAGTGTCTACCAGGGAACCGGGGAGCTGTTTTTT.

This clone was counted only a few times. This CDR3 is CASSLIADTQYF. CDR3 DNA: TGTGCCAGCAGCTTGATCGCAGATACGCAGTATTTT. The chain recombines TRBV5-8 with TRBJ2-3; unclear D gene. Trimming cost V 1 base and J 4 bases, with 4 bases left between them. The CDR3 runs to 12 residues. Germline CDR1 and CDR2: SGHTS and YDEGEE.

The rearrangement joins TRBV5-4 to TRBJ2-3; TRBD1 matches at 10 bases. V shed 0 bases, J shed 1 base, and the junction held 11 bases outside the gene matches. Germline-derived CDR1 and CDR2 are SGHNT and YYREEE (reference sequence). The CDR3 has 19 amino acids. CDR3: CASSLGPHRDRGRTDTQYF. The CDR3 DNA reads TGTGCCAGCAGCTTGGGTCCTCACCGGGACAGGGGACGCACAGATACGCAGTATTTT. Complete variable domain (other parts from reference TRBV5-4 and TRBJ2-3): ETGVTQSPTHLIKTRGQQVTLRCSSQSGHNTVSWYQQALGQGPQFIFQYYREEENGRGNFPPRFSGLQFPNYSSELNVNALELDDSALYLCASSLGPHRDRGRTDTQYFGPGTRLTVL.

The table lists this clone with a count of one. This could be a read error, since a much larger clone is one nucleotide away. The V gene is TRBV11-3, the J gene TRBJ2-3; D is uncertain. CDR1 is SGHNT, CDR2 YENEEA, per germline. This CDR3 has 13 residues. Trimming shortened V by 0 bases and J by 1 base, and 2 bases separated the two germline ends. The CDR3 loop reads CASSLERTDTQYF. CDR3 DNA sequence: TGTGCCAGCAGCTTAGAGCGCACAGATACGCAGTATTTT.

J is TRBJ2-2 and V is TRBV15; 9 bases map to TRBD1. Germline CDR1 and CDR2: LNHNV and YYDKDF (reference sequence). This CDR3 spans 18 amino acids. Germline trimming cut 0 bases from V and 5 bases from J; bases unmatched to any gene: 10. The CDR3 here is CATSRDLTGTGKTGELFF. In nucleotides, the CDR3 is TGTGCCACCAGCAGAGATCTGACCGGGACAGGGAAGACCGGGGAGCTGTTTTTT.

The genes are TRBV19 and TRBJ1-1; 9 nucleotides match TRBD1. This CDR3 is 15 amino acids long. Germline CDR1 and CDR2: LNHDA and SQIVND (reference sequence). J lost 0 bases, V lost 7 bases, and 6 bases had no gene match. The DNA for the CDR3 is TGTGCCAGTAAGGGACAGGGATGGTTGAACACTGAAGCTTTCTTT. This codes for CASKGQGWLNTEAFF.

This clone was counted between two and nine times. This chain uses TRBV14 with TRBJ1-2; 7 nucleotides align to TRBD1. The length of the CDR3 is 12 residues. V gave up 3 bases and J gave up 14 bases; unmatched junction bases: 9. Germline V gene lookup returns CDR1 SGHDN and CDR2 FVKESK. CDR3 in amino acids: CASSQGQTRRTF. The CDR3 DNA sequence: TGTGCCAGCAGCCAGGGACAGACGAGGAGGACCTTC.

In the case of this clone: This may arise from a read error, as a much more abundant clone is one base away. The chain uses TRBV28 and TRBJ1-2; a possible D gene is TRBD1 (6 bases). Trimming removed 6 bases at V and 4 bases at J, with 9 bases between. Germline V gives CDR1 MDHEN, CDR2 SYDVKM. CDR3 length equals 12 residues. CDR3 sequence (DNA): TGTGCCAGCAGCCGAGGGGGCTATGGCTACACCTTC. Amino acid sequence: CASSRGGYGYTF.

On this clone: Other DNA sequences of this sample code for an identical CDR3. CDR3 sequence: CASSLSYNSPLHF. The CDR3 nucleotides are TGTGCCAGCAGCTTAAGTTATAATTCACCCCTCCACTTT. This chain uses TRBV7-2 with TRBJ1-6; no firm D call. Trimming took 2 bases from V and 4 from J, leaving 3 bases between them. The CDR3 contains 13 residues. In germline, CDR1 is SGHTA, CDR2 FQGNSA.

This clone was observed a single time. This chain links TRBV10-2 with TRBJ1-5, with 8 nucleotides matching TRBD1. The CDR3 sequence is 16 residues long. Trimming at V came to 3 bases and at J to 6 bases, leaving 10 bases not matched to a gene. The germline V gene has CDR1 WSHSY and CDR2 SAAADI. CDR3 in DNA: TGCGCCAGCAGTGACAGGGGGCGAAGTGATGGTCAGCCCCAGCATTTT. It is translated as CASSDRGRSDGQPQHF.

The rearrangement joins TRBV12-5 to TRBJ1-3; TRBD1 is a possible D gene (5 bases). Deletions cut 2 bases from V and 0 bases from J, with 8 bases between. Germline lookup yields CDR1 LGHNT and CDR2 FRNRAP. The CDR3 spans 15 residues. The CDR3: CASGLTGASGNTIYF. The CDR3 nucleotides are TGTGCTAGTGGTTTGACCGGGGCCTCTGGAAACACCATATATTTT. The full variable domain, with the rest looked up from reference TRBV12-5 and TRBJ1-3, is DARVTQTPRHKVTEMGQEVTMRCQPILGHNTVFWYRQTMMQGLELLAYFRNRAPLDDSGMPKDRFSAEMPDATLATLKIQPSEPRDSAVYFCASGLTGASGNTIYFGEGSWLTVV.

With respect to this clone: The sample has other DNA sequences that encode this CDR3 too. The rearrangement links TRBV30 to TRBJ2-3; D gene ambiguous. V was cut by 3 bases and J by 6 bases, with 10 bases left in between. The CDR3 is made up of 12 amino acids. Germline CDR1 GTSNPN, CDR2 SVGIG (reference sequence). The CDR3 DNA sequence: TGTGCCTGGAGAGCAGGACGGGATACGCAGTATTTT. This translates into CAWRAGRDTQYF.

CDR3 nucleotides: TGTGCCAGTAGTACTCCTCCGGGACAGGGGTTTGGCTACACCTTC. Translating gives CASSTPPGQGFGYTF. The chain combines TRBV19 with TRBJ1-2, with 10 bases fitting TRBD1. With 4 bases clipped from V and 7 bases from J, the junction kept 9 bases outside the gene matches. The CDR3 spans 15 residues. The germline CDR1 and CDR2 sequences are LNHDA and SQIVND (reference sequence).

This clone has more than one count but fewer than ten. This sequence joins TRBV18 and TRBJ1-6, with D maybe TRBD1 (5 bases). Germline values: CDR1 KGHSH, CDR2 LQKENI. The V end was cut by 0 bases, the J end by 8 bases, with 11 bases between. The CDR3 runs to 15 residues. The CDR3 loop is CASSPPEGRDSPLHF. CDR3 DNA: TGTGCCAGCTCACCACCGGAGGGGCGAGATTCACCCCTCCACTTT.

The CDR3 region has the DNA TGTGCCAGCTCACCACGAGCGGGAGGGGACACCGGGGAGCTGTTTTTT. It translates to CASSPRAGGDTGELFF. The gene calls are TRBV18 and TRBJ2-2; 10 nucleotides match TRBD2. Germline lookup yields CDR1 KGHSH and CDR2 LQKENI. J was trimmed by 3 bases and V by 1 base; bases with no gene match: 2. The CDR3 covers 16 residues.

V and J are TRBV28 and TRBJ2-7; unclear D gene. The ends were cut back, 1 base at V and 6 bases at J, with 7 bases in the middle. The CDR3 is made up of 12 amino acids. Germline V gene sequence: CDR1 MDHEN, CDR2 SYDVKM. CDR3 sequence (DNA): TGTGCCAGCAGTTTATATAGAGGCGAGCAGTACTTC. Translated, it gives CASSLYRGEQYF.

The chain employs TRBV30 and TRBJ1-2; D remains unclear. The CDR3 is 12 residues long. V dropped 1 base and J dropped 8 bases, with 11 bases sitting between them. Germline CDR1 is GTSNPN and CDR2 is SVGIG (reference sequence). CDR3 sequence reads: CAWSALGPGYTF. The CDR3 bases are TGTGCCTGGAGTGCGCTGGGCCCCGGCTACACCTTC.

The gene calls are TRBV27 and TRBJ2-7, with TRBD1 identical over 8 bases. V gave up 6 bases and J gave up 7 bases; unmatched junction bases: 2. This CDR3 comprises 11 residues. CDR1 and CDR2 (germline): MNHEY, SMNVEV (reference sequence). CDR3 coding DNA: TGTGCCAGCAGCAGGGGGCGTGAGCAGTACTTC. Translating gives CASSRGREQYF.